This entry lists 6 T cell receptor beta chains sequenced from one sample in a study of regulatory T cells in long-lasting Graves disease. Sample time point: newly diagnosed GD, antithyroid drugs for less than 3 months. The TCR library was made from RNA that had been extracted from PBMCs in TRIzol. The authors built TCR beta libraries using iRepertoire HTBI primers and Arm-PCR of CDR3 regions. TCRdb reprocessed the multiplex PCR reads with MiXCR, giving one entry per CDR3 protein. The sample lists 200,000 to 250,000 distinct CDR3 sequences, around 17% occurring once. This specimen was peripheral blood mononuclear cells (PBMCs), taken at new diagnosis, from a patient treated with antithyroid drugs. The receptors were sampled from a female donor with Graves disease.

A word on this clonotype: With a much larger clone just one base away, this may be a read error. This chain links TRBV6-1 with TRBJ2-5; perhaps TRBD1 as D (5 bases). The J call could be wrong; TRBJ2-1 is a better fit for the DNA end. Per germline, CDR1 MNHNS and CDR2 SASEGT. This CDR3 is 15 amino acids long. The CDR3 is CASSDGSGIRDEQFF. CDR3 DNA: TGTGCCAGCAGCGATGGTTCAGGGATTCGCGATGAGCAGTTCTTC.

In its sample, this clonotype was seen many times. The CDR3 sequence: CASSSGGLVKNIQYF. In DNA form, the CDR3 reads TGTGCCAGCAGCTCAGGTGGACTAGTCAAAAACATTCAGTACTTC. The genes are TRBV27 and TRBJ2-4; TRBD2 matches 7 bases. Looked up from germline, CDR1 is MNHEY and CDR2 is SMNVEV (reference sequence). The trim removed 6 bases at V and 3 bases at J, leaving 8 bases unmatched. There are 15 residues in the CDR3.

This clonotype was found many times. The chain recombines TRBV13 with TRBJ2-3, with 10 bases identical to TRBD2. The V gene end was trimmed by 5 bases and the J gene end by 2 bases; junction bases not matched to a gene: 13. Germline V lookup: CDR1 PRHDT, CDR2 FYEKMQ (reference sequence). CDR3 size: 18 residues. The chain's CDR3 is CASSQRASGRRHTDTQYF. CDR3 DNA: TGTGCCAGCAGCCAAAGGGCTAGCGGGAGAAGGCACACAGATACGCAGTATTTT.

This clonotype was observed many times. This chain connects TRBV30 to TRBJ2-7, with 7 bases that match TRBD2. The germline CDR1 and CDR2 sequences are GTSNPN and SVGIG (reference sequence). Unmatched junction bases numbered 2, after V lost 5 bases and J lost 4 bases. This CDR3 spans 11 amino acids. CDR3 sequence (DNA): TGTGCCTGGGGCGGGGGTTACGAGCAGTACTTC. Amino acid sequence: CAWGGGYEQYF.

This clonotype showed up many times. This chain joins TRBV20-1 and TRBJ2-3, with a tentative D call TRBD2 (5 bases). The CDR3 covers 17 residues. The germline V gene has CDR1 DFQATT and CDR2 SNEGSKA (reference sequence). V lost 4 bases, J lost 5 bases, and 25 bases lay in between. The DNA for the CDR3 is TGCAGTGCTAAAGATCTCGTTCCTAGCAGTCTTCAAGATACGCAGTATTTT. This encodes CSAKDLVPSSLQDTQYF.

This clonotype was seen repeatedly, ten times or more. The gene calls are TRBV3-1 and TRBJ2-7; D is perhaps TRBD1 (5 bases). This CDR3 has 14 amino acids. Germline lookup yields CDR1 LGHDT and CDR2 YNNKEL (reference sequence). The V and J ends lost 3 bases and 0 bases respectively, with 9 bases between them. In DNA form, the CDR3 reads TGTGCCAGCAGCCACAGGGCTAGCTCCTACGAGCAGTACTTC. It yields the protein CASSHRASSYEQYF.